The next 14 T cell receptor beta chains were all read from a single sample in a study of human T cells and chemical hapten exposure. Time point specified: patch test 2, 6 weeks after DPC sensitization. Indicated treatment: therapeutic diphenylcyclopropenone sensitization with weekly scalp DPC. TCRdb processed the RACE reads anew with MiXCR; each CDR3 protein has one entry. The table shows tens of thousands of distinct CDR3 sequences, with about a tenth occurring only once. Here the sequenced sample was whole blood, taken in connection with sensitization to the hapten diphenylcyclopropenone (DPC). The origin of the receptors is a woman between 50 and 59 years old with alopecia areata. Some clones in this sample may be carry-over from other donors' samples.

Many counts were recorded for this clonotype. The chain joins TRBV14 to TRBJ1-1, with D possibly TRBD1 on 5 matching bases. This CDR3 has 14 residues. The V end lost 3 bases, the J end lost 9 bases, and 17 bases lay between the germline ends. CDR1 and CDR2 from the germline V gene are SGHDN and FVKESK. Here the CDR3 DNA reads TGTGCCAGCAGCCAGAGCACGGCCTGGGGGAAAGCTTTCTTT. It specifies CASSQSTAWGKAFF.

A few counts support this clonotype. The CDR3 nucleotides read TGTGCCAGCAGTCAGACAGCCACCCAAGAGACCCAGTACTTC. Protein product: CASSQTATQETQYF. This chain joins TRBV12-3 or TRBV12-4 and TRBJ2-5; D possibly corresponds to TRBD1 (5 bases). The CDR3 covers 14 residues. V lost 5 bases and J 1 base, leaving 11 bases between the germline ends.

There are many counts of this clonotype. The chain recombines TRBV6-2 or TRBV6-3 with TRBJ2-1; perhaps TRBD2 as D (6 bases). Deletions cut 2 bases from V and 9 bases from J, with 23 bases between. The CDR3 is made up of 17 amino acids. Germline CDR1 MNHEY, CDR2 SVGEGT. Here the CDR3 reads CASSYRAGSGDLPEQFF. The DNA of the CDR3 is TGTGCCAGCAGTTACCGTGCCGGGTCGGGAGACCTGCCTGAGCAGTTCTTC.

The chain combines TRBV9 with TRBJ1-6, with a possible D match to TRBD1 (6 bases). CDR1 and CDR2 (germline): SGDLS, YYNGEE. Trimming shortened V by 0 bases and J by 9 bases, and 13 bases separated the two germline ends. The CDR3 consists of 15 residues. In DNA, the CDR3 is TGTGCCAGCAGCGTAGAGTCGTGGGGGCCTTCACCCCTCCACTTT. Its protein product is CASSVESWGPSPLHF. The entire variable domain, with the rest obtained from reference TRBV9 and TRBJ1-6, is as follows: DSGVTQTPKHLITATGQRVTLRCSPRSGDLSVYWYQQSLDQGLQFLIQYYNGEERAKGNILERFSAQQFPDLHSELNLSSLELGDSALYFCASSVESWGPSPLHFGNGTRLTVT.

J is TRBJ1-2 and V is TRBV20-1, with a possible D match to TRBD1 (6 bases). Germline V lookup: CDR1 DFQATT, CDR2 SNEGSKA (reference sequence). There are 13 residues in the CDR3. Trimming shortened V by 6 bases and J by 2 bases, and 13 bases separated the two germline ends. The CDR3 loop is CSARDIENYGYTF. CDR3 DNA sequence: TGCAGTGCCCGGGACATCGAGAACTATGGCTACACCTTC.

In its sample, this clonotype was seen many times. This chain joins TRBV12-3 or TRBV12-4 and TRBJ1-1; perhaps TRBD1 as D (5 bases). CDR3 size: 14 residues. Trimming took off 3 bases at V and 4 bases at J, with 12 bases between the two ends. CDR3 loop: CASSFRRGGTEAFF. CDR3 nucleotide sequence: TGTGCCAGCAGTTTTCGGAGGGGTGGCACTGAAGCTTTCTTT.

The V gene is TRBV5-1, the J gene TRBJ1-2; D is undetermined. Trimming stripped 2 bases from V and 2 bases from J, with 16 bases between. The germline V gene has CDR1 SGHRS and CDR2 YFSETQ. This CDR3 has 16 amino acids. Here the CDR3 reads CASSLPRTDDNYGYTF. The CDR3 DNA sequence: TGCGCCAGCAGCTTACCTAGGACGGACGACAACTATGGCTACACCTTC.

This clonotype was recorded at least ten times. V and J are TRBV11-2 and TRBJ2-3, with 16 bases fitting TRBD2. Germline V gives CDR1 SGHAT, CDR2 FQNNGV. The CDR3 extends over 18 amino acids. V was pared by 5 bases and J by 0 bases, with 5 bases of the junction left unmatched. In nucleotides, the CDR3 is TGTGCCAGCAGCGCCGGGACTAGCGGGGGGGAGAGCACAGATACGCAGTATTTT. Protein product: CASSAGTSGGESTDTQYF.

There are many counts of this clonotype. The V gene is TRBV5-1, the J gene TRBJ2-5, with 11 bases that match TRBD2. CDR1 is SGHRS and CDR2 is YFSETQ in the germline V gene. The CDR3 is 15 residues long. V dropped 8 bases and J dropped 3; count of bases not matched to a gene: 9. The CDR3 sequence: CASRLAGTPEETQYF. The CDR3 DNA is TGCGCCAGTCGACTAGCGGGGACGCCTGAAGAGACCCAGTACTTC.

There are many counts of this clonotype. The chain is built from TRBV6-2 or TRBV6-3 and TRBJ1-4; tentative D call: TRBD1 (5 bases). Trimming cost V 9 bases and J 7 bases, with 18 bases left between them. This CDR3 contains 14 residues. Germline V gene data show CDR1 as MNHEY and CDR2 as SVGEGT. The CDR3 DNA is TGTGCCAGTCGGGATTGGCGAGGGACTGAAAAACTGTTTTTT. Protein: CASRDWRGTEKLFF.

In its sample, this clonotype was seen many times. The chain uses TRBV2 and TRBJ1-4; a possible D gene is TRBD1 (5 bases). This CDR3 region has 13 residues. Per the germline V gene, CDR1 is SNHLY and CDR2 is FYNNEI. The V end lost 7 bases, the J end lost 5 bases, and 11 bases lay between the germline ends. Here the CDR3 reads CASKGTENEKLFF. The CDR3 DNA sequence: TGTGCCAGCAAGGGGACGGAGAATGAAAAACTGTTTTTT.

The CDR3 loop is CASSLPARQNRNEAFF. CDR3 sequence (DNA): TGTGCCAGCAGTTTACCAGCACGGCAAAACAGGAATGAAGCTTTCTTT. V is TRBV28 and J is TRBJ1-1; D might be TRBD1 (5 bases). Deletions cut 2 bases from V and 7 bases from J, with 20 bases between. Germline assignment: CDR1 MDHEN and CDR2 SYDVKM. CDR3 size: 16 residues. The full variable domain, rest sourced from reference TRBV28 and TRBJ1-1, is DVKVTQSSRYLVKRTGEKVFLECVQDMDHENMFWYRQDPGLGLRLIYFSYDVKMKEKGDIPEGYSVSREKKERFSLILESASTNQTSMYLCASSLPARQNRNEAFFGQGTRLTVV.

This clonotype was seen more than once but under ten times. The chain recombines TRBV18 with TRBJ2-5; 12 bases line up with TRBD2. Germline loops: CDR1 KGHSH, CDR2 LQKENI. After removal of 4 bases from V and 5 bases from J, the junction contained 5 bases not matched to a gene. The CDR3 is 15 amino acids. The CDR3 bases are TGTGCCAGCTCACGGACTAGCGGGACCCGGGAGACCCAGTACTTC. Translating gives CASSRTSGTRETQYF.

This clonotype was picked up a small number of times. This sequence joins TRBV12-3 or TRBV12-4 and TRBJ1-1; D is ambiguous. The CDR3 runs to 11 residues. V gave up 7 bases and J gave up 3 bases, with 6 bases separating them. This CDR3 reads CASTAYTEAFF. The CDR3 bases are TGTGCCAGCACCGCTTACACTGAAGCTTTCTTT.